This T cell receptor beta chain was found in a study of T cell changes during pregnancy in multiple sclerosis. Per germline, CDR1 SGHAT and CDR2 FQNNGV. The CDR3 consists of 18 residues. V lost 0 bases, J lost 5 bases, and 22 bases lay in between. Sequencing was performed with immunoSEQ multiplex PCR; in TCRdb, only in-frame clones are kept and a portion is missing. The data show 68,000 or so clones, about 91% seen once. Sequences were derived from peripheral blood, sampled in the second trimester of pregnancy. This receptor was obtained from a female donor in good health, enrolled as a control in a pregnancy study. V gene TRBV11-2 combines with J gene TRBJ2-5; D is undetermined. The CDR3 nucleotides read TGTGCCAGCAGCTTAGATCCCCTCGGCGGCCCCCCCCTGGAGACCCAGTACTTC. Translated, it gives CASSLDPLGGPPLETQYF.